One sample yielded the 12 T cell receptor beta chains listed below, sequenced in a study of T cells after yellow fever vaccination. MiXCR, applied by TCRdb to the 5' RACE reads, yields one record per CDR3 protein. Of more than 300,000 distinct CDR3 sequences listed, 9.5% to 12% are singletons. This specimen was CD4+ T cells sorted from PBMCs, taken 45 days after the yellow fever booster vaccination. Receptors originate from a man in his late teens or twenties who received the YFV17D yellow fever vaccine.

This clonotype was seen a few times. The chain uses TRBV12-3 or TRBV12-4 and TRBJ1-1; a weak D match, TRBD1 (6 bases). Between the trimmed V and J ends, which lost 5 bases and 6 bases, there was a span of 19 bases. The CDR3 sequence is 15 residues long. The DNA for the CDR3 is TGTGCCAGCAGTGCCAACAGGGCGTGGGGCGCTGAAGCTTTCTTT. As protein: CASSANRAWGAEAFF.

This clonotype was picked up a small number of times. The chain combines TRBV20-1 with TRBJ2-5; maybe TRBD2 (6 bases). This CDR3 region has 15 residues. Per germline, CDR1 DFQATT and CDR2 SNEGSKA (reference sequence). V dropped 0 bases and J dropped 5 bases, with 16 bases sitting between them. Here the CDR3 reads CSARDLSRGTETQYF. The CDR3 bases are TGCAGTGCTAGAGATCTGAGCCGGGGGACGGAGACCCAGTACTTC.

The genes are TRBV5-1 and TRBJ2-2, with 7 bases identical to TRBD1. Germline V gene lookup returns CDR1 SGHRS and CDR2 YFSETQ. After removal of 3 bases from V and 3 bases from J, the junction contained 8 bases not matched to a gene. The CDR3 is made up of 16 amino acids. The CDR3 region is CASSSEQGQYTGELFF. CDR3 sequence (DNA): TGCGCCAGCAGCTCGGAACAGGGACAGTACACCGGGGAGCTGTTTTTT. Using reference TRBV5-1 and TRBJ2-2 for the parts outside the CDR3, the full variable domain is KAGVTQTPRYLIKTRGQQVTLSCSPISGHRSVSWYQQTPGQGLQFLFEYFSETQRNKGNFPGRFSGRQFSNSRSEMNVSTLELGDSALYLCASSSEQGQYTGELFFGEGSRLTVL.

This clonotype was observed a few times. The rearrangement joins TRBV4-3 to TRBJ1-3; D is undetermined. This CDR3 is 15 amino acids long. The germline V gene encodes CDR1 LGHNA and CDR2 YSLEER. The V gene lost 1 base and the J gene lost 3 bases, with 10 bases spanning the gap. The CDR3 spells CASSQAEEGGNTIYF. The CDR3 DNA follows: TGCGCCAGCAGCCAAGCGGAAGAGGGTGGAAACACCATATATTTT.

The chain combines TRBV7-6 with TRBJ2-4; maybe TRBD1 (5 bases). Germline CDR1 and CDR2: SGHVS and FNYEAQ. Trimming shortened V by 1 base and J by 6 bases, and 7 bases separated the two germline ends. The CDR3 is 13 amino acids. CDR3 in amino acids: CASSLGQGNIQYF. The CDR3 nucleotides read TGTGCCAGCAGCTTAGGCCAGGGAAACATTCAGTACTTC.

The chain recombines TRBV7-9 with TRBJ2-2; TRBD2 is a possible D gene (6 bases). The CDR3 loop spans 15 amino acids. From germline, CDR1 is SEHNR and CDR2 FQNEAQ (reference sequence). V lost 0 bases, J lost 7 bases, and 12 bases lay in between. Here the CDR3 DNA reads TGTGCCAGCAGCTTAGCGCCGCGGGGCGGCGGGGAGCTGTTTTTT. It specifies CASSLAPRGGGELFF.

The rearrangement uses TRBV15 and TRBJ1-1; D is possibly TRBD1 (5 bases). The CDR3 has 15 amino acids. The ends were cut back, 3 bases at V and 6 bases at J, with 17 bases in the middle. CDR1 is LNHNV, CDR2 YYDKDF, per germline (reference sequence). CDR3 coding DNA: TGTGCCACCAGCAGCAGGGCTGAGATAAACGCTGAAGCTTTCTTT. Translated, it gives CATSSRAEINAEAFF.

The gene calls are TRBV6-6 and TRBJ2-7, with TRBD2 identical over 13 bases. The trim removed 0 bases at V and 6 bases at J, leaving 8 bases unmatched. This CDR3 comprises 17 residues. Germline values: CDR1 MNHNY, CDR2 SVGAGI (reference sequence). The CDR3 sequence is CASSYSSTSGGAREQYV. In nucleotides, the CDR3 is TGTGCCAGCAGTTACTCGAGTACTAGCGGGGGGGCGCGCGAGCAGTACGTC.

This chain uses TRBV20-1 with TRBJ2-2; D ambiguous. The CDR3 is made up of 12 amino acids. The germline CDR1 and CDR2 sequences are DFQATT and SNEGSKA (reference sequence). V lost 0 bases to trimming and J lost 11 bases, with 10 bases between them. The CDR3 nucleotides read TGCAGTGCTAGAGATCCCAATGTCGAGCTGTTTTTT. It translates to CSARDPNVELFF.

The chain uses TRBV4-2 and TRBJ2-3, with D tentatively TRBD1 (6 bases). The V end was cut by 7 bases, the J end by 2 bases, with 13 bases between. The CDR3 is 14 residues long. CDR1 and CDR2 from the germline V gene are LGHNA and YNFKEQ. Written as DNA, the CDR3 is TGTGCCAGCACCAAACGGGACATCACAGATACGCAGTATTTT. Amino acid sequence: CASTKRDITDTQYF.

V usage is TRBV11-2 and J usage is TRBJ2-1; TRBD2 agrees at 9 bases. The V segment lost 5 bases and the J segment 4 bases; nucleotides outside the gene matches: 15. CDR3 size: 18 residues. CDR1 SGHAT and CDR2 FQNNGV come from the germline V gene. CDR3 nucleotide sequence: TGTGCCAGCAGCCGCCGTTACCCCCTAGCGGGGATTTACAATGAGCAGTTCTTC. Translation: CASSRRYPLAGIYNEQFF.

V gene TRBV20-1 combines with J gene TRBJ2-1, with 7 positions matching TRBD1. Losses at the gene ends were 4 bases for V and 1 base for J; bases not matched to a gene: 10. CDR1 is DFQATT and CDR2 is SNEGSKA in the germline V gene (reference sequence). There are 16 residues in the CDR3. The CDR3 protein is CSAIMRQGRSYNEQFF. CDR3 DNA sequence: TGCAGTGCTATTATGCGACAGGGTAGATCCTACAATGAGCAGTTCTTC.